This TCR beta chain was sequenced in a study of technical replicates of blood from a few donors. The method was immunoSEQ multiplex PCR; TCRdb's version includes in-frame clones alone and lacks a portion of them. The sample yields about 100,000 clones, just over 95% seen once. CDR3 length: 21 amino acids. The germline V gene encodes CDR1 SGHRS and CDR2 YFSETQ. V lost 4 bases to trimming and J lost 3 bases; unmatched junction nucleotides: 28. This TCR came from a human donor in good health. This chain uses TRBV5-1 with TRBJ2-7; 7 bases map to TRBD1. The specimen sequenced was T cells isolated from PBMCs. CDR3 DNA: TGCGCCAGCAGCCCGGGACAGCCATTCTTTTCAACCACTAGTACCCACTACGAGCAGTACTTC. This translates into CASSPGQPFFSTTSTHYEQYF.